This T cell receptor (beta chain) is from a study of CD4 T cells in relation to SARS-CoV-2 and coronaviruses. Study-level results: Crossreactivity was assessed only for spike protein, not other viral proteins.

This clone turned up a few times. Its antigen is as yet unknown. Unexposed donor CD4+ T cells date from 2011-2018, before the COVID-19 pandemic. The cells were cultured for under twelve days before CD4+ T cells were isolated. Unexposed-donor CD4+ T cells were probed with SARS-CoV-2 S/N and four cold-coronavirus spikes, cells permitting. The repertoire was sequenced with immunoSEQ multiplex PCR; TCRdb's copy has only in-frame clones and lacks some. The data contain 30,000 or so clones, less than 80% of them singletons. V lost 1 base, J lost 2 bases, and 9 bases lay in between. CDR1 and CDR2 (germline): SGHRS, YFSETQ. This CDR3 spans 14 amino acids.

This TCR was sampled from a human donor in good health. The material sequenced was CD4+ T cells from PBMCs, cultured in vitro. The chain uses TRBV5-1 and TRBJ1-2, with D possibly matching TRBD1 (5 bases). CDR3 DNA sequence: TGCGCCAGCAGCTTGACCACAGGAAACTATGGCTACACCTTC. Protein product: CASSLTTGNYGYTF.